This TCR beta chain was identified during a study of T cells expressing NK-cell markers. Study-wide background: It was from sorted CD3+CD56+NKG2C+, CD3+CD56+NKG2C- and CD3+CD56-NKG2C+ T cells that TCR beta repertoires came.

Following a re-call of the 5' RACE reads, TCRdb has one entry per CDR3 protein and lacks DNA. This sample's clone table lists some 110,000 distinct CDR3 sequences. The germline V gene encodes CDR1 MRHNA and CDR2 SNTAGT. The CDR3 extends over 19 amino acids. The rearrangement joins TRBV6-4 to TRBJ2-1; as DNA is missing, the TRBD1 call by TCRdb cannot be tested. This clonotype was sampled from a woman aged 18-69 years in good health. The sample taken for sequencing was blood T cells: a sorted CD56 or NKG2C T cell subset, CD4+ or CD8+ T cells, or bulk PBMC T cells (not recorded which). The CDR3: CASSHGTGGPKIIGGEQFF.